A single sample is the source of the 14 T cell receptor beta chains below, sequenced in a study of naive and memory T cell subsets. Two oligonucleotides, mixed equimolar, formed the beta constant-region primer covering TRBC1 and TRBC2. Ligated cDNA was amplified by four rounds of PCR with nested alpha and beta constant-region primers and SP2. TCRdb itself ran the UMI-ligation and nested PCR reads through MiXCR, one entry per CDR3 protein. The sample holds around 110,000 distinct CDR3 sequences, roughly 32% seen once. The sequencing input was central memory CD4+ T cells from blood. Receptors were obtained from a human donor in good health.

This clonotype was observed a handful of times. V is TRBV6-5 and J is TRBJ2-7; D possibly matches TRBD1 or TRBD2 (5 bases each). Germline V gene data show CDR1 as MNHEY and CDR2 as SVGAGI. CDR3 length: 14 residues. V was cut by 5 bases and J by 2 bases, with 13 bases left in between. The CDR3 DNA sequence: TGTGCCAGCAGTCCTACCCTGGGACCCTACGAGCAGTACTTC. It translates to CASSPTLGPYEQYF.

This clonotype was found a few times. The gene calls are TRBV7-8 and TRBJ2-3, with D hard to call. Trimming left V 4 bases short and J 2 bases short, with 10 bases between. This CDR3 spans 14 amino acids. Germline V gene lookup returns CDR1 SGHVS and CDR2 FQNEAQ. The CDR3 reads CASSSRGDTDTQYF. CDR3 coding DNA: TGTGCCAGCAGCTCACGCGGAGACACAGATACGCAGTATTTT.

This clonotype was seen only once. The gene calls are TRBV20-1 and TRBJ2-3; D is perhaps TRBD1 or TRBD2 (5 bases each). CDR3 length: 16 residues. Trimming took off 5 bases at V and 2 bases at J, with 20 bases between the two ends. The germline gives CDR1 DFQATT, CDR2 SNEGSKA (reference sequence). CDR3 loop: CSAPIRGRRNTDTQYF. In DNA form, the CDR3 reads TGCAGTGCTCCGATACGGGGACGGAGGAACACAGATACGCAGTATTTT.

J is TRBJ1-1 and V is TRBV29-1, with D perhaps matching TRBD1 (6 bases). V shed 4 bases and J shed 6 bases, with 21 bases lying between them. The CDR3 covers 15 residues. The germline CDR1 and CDR2 sequences are SQVTM and ANQGSEA. This CDR3 reads CSVGGGRGSVSEAFF. The CDR3 DNA follows: TGCAGCGTTGGAGGGGGACGAGGGTCAGTATCTGAAGCTTTCTTT. Combining the CDR3 with reference TRBV29-1 and TRBJ1-1 gives the whole variable domain SAVISQKPSRDICQRGTSLTIQCQVDSQVTMMFWYRQQPGQSLTLIATANQGSEATYESGFVIDKFPISRPNLTFSTLTVSNMSPEDSSIYLCSVGGGRGSVSEAFFGQGTRLTVV.

This clonotype was detected a few times. The gene calls are TRBV20-1 and TRBJ2-1; D may be TRBD2 (5 bases). V lost 0 bases and J 9 bases, leaving 21 bases between the germline ends. The length of the CDR3 is 16 residues. The germline V gene encodes CDR1 DFQATT and CDR2 SNEGSKA (reference sequence). The CDR3: CSARDLRSFGTSEQFF. In nucleotides, the CDR3 is TGCAGTGCTAGAGATCTGAGGTCTTTCGGTACTAGTGAGCAGTTCTTC.

In this sample, this clonotype turned up a few times. Here the CDR3 reads CASSPYRGRDQPQHF. As DNA, the CDR3 is TGTGCCAGCAGCCCCTACAGGGGAAGGGATCAGCCCCAGCATTTT. The chain is built from TRBV7-2 and TRBJ1-5, with 7 bases matching TRBD1. V gave up 5 bases and J gave up 5 bases; unmatched junction bases: 9. CDR3 length: 15 amino acids. Germline CDR1 reads SGHTA; CDR2 reads FQGNSA.

This clonotype was seen a few times. CDR3 DNA sequence: TGTGCCAGCAGAGGGATACGCGATGAGCAGTTCTTC. Its protein is CASRGIRDEQFF. The rearrangement uses TRBV3-1 and TRBJ2-1; D is unclear. The CDR3 is 12 residues long. CDR1 and CDR2 (germline): LGHDT, YNNKEL (reference sequence). V lost 6 bases and J 8 bases, leaving 11 bases between the germline ends.

This chain joins TRBV28 and TRBJ2-3; D perhaps matches TRBD2 (6 bases). The CDR3 totals 17 residues. Trimming stripped 2 bases from V and 0 bases from J, with 15 bases between. Germline CDR1 is MDHEN and CDR2 is SYDVKM. This CDR3 reads CASSLAGLGESTDTQYF. As DNA, the CDR3 is TGTGCCAGCAGTTTAGCGGGACTCGGGGAGAGCACAGATACGCAGTATTTT.

The table lists this clonotype with a count of one. V and J are TRBV7-2 and TRBJ2-3; 8 bases map to TRBD1. This CDR3 is 14 amino acids long. V lost 8 bases to trimming and J lost 3 bases; unmatched junction nucleotides: 7. From germline, CDR1 is SGHTA and CDR2 FQGNSA. The CDR3 here is CASGRQGKTDTQYF. The CDR3 DNA reads as TGTGCCAGCGGCCGACAGGGGAAGACAGATACGCAGTATTTT.

In this sample, this clonotype turned up once. The chain joins TRBV7-8 to TRBJ2-7; D call uncertain. Trimming took 3 bases from V and 0 from J, leaving 12 bases between them. This CDR3 contains 15 residues. Germline-derived CDR1 and CDR2 are SGHVS and FQNEAQ. Written as DNA, the CDR3 is TGTGCCAGCAGCTTGTCGATTGCCCCCTCCTACGAGCAGTACTTC. Translated: CASSLSIAPSYEQYF.

The chain combines TRBV27 with TRBJ1-5, with TRBD1 identical over 9 bases. The CDR3 covers 17 residues. V lost 5 bases and J lost 3; bases outside the gene matches: 11. CDR1 and CDR2 (germline): MNHEY, SMNVEV (reference sequence). In DNA form, the CDR3 reads TGTGCCAGCAGTCTCACATGGGACAGGGTTTCCAATCAGCCCCAGCATTTT. The encoded protein is CASSLTWDRVSNQPQHF.

This chain uses TRBV24-1 with TRBJ2-6; unclear D gene. The germline V and J ends were trimmed by 4 bases and 3 bases, with 3 bases remaining between them. CDR3 length equals 13 residues. The germline V gene encodes CDR1 KGHDR and CDR2 SFDVKD. Here the CDR3 reads CATSEFGANVLTF. CDR3 nucleotide sequence: TGTGCCACCAGTGAATTTGGGGCCAACGTCCTGACTTTC.

The chain couples TRBV11-2 to TRBJ2-3; 11 positions agree with TRBD2. The CDR3 is 18 amino acids. Germline V gene data show CDR1 as SGHAT and CDR2 as FQNNGV. V lost 4 bases and J lost 3; bases outside the gene matches: 12. CDR3 residues: CASSSSRVAGGPTDTQYF. CDR3 coding DNA: TGTGCCAGCAGCTCCTCCAGAGTAGCGGGAGGGCCAACAGATACGCAGTATTTT.

The chain is built from TRBV7-2 and TRBJ2-6; 7 bases are a match to TRBD1. From germline, CDR1 is SGHTA and CDR2 FQGNSA. The V gene end was trimmed by 5 bases and the J gene end by 3 bases; junction bases not matched to a gene: 10. CDR3 length equals 17 residues. CDR3 DNA sequence: TGTGCCAGCAGCATCGGGACAGTTCGTTATGGGGCCAACGTCCTGACTTTC. Residues: CASSIGTVRYGANVLTF.